This record covers a single T cell receptor beta chain. The sample originates from a study of blood T cell repertoires in COVID-19. Study context: The samples span acute and convalescent COVID-19 from the United States, Italy and Spain. The cDNA or gDNA used as material had been derived from T cells, B-cell-depleted T cells, or PBMCs.

In the authors' workflow: By means of reference gene primer amplification, nucleated cell counts were estimated. The assay was immunoSEQ multiplex PCR, and TCRdb's table has in-frame clones only and misses some. From that table come the V and J calls and clone size; the DNA was used to work out D and trimming. The table records more than 9,500 clones, about 92% of them present only once. The CDR3 consists of 14 residues. Trimming stripped 1 base from V and 2 bases from J, with 6 bases between. Germline CDR1 is LGHNT and CDR2 is FRNRAP. The sequenced sample was peripheral blood. This TCR was recovered from a man between 65 and 85 years old with active COVID-19. The chain has TRBV12-5 and TRBJ1-5; possibly TRBD1 for D (6 bases). Written as DNA, the CDR3 is TGTGCTAGTGGTTTGGGACAGGGCAATCAGCCCCAGCATTTT. Amino acid sequence: CASGLGQGNQPQHF. The whole variable domain, remainder taken from reference TRBV12-5 and TRBJ1-5, is DARVTQTPRHKVTEMGQEVTMRCQPILGHNTVFWYRQTMMQGLELLAYFRNRAPLDDSGMPKDRFSAEMPDATLATLKIQPSEPRDSAVYFCASGLGQGNQPQHFGDGTRLSIL.